Sequencing of this TCR beta chain was carried out in a study of T cell responses to AZD1222 COVID-19 vaccine. Only in-frame clones appear in the TCRdb table, and some are missing; sequencing was by immunoSEQ multiplex PCR. This table holds roughly 75,000 clones, around nine tenths found once. V lost 3 bases to trimming and J lost 8 bases, with 10 bases between them. The length of the CDR3 is 12 residues. From germline, CDR1 is KGHSH and CDR2 LQKENI. Findings and caveats of the study: Among AZD1222 vaccinees, only 5 or 6 were seropositive at baseline.

Of note for this clone: Its matching antigen is unknown.

The chain couples TRBV18 to TRBJ1-1, with D possibly being TRBD1 (6 bases). The clonotype originates from an adult who received the AZD1222 COVID-19 vaccine. Sequenced material: peripheral blood, taken 28 days after the second AZD1222 dose. CDR3 residues: CASSPGQREAFF. The CDR3 bases are TGTGCCAGCTCACCCGGACAGAGAGAAGCTTTCTTT.